This T cell receptor beta chain was identified during a study of cytomegalovirus exposure and HLA in healthy donors. Findings and caveats of the study: Immune exposure information available was restricted to CMV serostatus. An analysis was carried out later, and it reportedly showed fewer N-insertions in an Asian-associated ancestry cluster than the approximately 670-donor mean. Accurate prediction of most subjects' HLA-A and HLA-B alleles from TCR beta sequences was reported.

With 60 Vbeta and 13 Jbeta primers, the PCR was carried out. The data were produced by immunoSEQ multiplex PCR, yet TCRdb's version contains in-frame clones alone and is incomplete. The sample records about 160,000 clones, approximately 79% being singletons. This CDR3 contains 13 residues. Germline CDR1 is SEHNR and CDR2 is FQNEAQ (reference sequence). Between the trimmed V and J ends, which lost 2 bases and 4 bases, there was a span of 6 bases. As concerns this clone: Its target is unknown. This may stem from a read error, because a much larger clone lies one nucleotide away. The same CDR3 also results from other DNA sequences found in this sample.

The TCR originated in a middle-aged man in good health and CMV-seronegative. J is TRBJ1-5 and V is TRBV7-9, with D unclear. Sample: PBMCs. The CDR3: CASSLTGNQPQHF. CDR3 nucleotides: TGTGCCAGCAGCTTAACGGGGAATCAGCCCCAGCATTTT. The variable domain in full, with the rest retrieved from reference TRBV7-9 and TRBJ1-5, is DTGVSQNPRHKITKRGQNVTFRCDPISEHNRLYWYRQTLGQGPEFLTYFQNEAQLEKSRLLSDRFSAERPKGSFSTLEIQRTEQGDSAMYLCASSLTGNQPQHFGDGTRLSIL.